Presented here are 21 T cell receptor beta chains from one specimen sequenced in a study of blood T cell repertoires in COVID-19. Assay: immunoSEQ multiplex PCR; the TCRdb copy retains only in-frame clones and omits some. The sample carries over 100,000 clones, 86% recorded once. Material for sequencing was peripheral blood. The receptors originated from a woman aged 70-85 years with COVID-19, enrolled during active disease.

The chain couples TRBV5-6 to TRBJ1-1; D is perhaps TRBD1 (5 bases). This CDR3 is built from 12 residues. V was cut by 1 base and J by 10 bases, with 11 bases left in between. The germline V gene has CDR1 SGHDT and CDR2 YYEEEE. The CDR3 nucleotides read TGTGCCAGCAGCTTGCGGCAGGGTGCAGCTTTCTTT. It yields the protein CASSLRQGAAFF.

The rearrangement uses TRBV21-1 and TRBJ1-5; the table assigns TRBD1, which was not confirmed against the DNA. TRBV21-1 is shown as a pseudogene. This CDR3 spans 16 amino acids. The CDR3 spells CASSKRTGLSNQPQHF. The CDR3 DNA is TGTGCCAGCAGCAAACGGACAGGGCTTAGCAATCAGCCCCAGCATTTT.

The chain links TRBV20-1 to TRBJ2-5, with TRBD1 identical over 8 bases. Germline loops: CDR1 DFQATT, CDR2 SNEGSKA (reference sequence). CDR3 size: 16 residues. Trimming removed 3 bases from V and 5 bases from J; junction bases left unmatched: 14. The CDR3 sequence: CSASFSRGRVVETQYF. DNA for the CDR3: TGCAGTGCTAGTTTCAGCAGGGGGCGCGTCGTCGAGACCCAGTACTTC.

The chain recombines TRBV27 with TRBJ1-6; 7 bases fit TRBD1. Germline-derived CDR1 and CDR2 are MNHEY and SMNVEV (reference sequence). The length of the CDR3 is 18 residues. Trimming took 4 bases from V and 3 from J; bases not matched to a gene: 12. Written as DNA, the CDR3 is TGTGCCAGCAGTTCCCTCCGACAGGGTAGACTCTATAATTCACCCCTCCACTTT. It yields the protein CASSSLRQGRLYNSPLHF.

The J gene is TRBJ2-2, the V gene TRBV5-1, with D maybe TRBD2 (5 bases). CDR1 is SGHRS and CDR2 is YFSETQ in the germline V gene. With 3 bases removed from V and 0 bases from J, the gap between germline ends came to 12 bases. The CDR3 extends over 16 amino acids. The CDR3 DNA is TGCGCCAGCAGCTGGGGTCCGGGGTCGAACACCGGGGAGCTGTTTTTT. The encoded protein is CASSWGPGSNTGELFF. The full variable domain, its missing parts supplied by reference TRBV5-1 and TRBJ2-2, is KAGVTQTPRYLIKTRGQQVTLSCSPISGHRSVSWYQQTPGQGLQFLFEYFSETQRNKGNFPGRFSGRQFSNSRSEMNVSTLELGDSALYLCASSWGPGSNTGELFFGEGSRLTVL.

This clone is medium-sized by share. The chain employs TRBV2 and TRBJ1-2, with 7 positions matching TRBD1. The CDR3 loop spans 15 amino acids. Germline CDR1 SNHLY, CDR2 FYNNEI. V was clipped by 3 bases and J by 0 bases; unmatched bases: 4. The DNA for the CDR3 is TGTGCCAGCAGTGATACAGGGGTAGCTAACTATGGCTACACCTTC. Protein sequence: CASSDTGVANYGYTF.

The V and J genes are TRBV28 and TRBJ2-1, with TRBD2 matching 8 bases. The CDR3 sequence is 15 residues long. Germline V gene data show CDR1 as MDHEN and CDR2 as SYDVKM. Unmatched junction bases numbered 6, after V lost 3 bases and J lost 5 bases. The CDR3 loop reads CASSLTSDSNNEQFF. CDR3 bases: TGTGCCAGCAGTTTGACTAGCGATAGCAACAATGAGCAGTTCTTC.

The V and J genes are TRBV28 and TRBJ1-2, with a possible D match to TRBD1 (6 bases). V was cut by 7 bases and J by 2 bases, with 14 bases left in between. Germline assignment: CDR1 MDHEN and CDR2 SYDVKM. The CDR3 sequence is 14 residues long. The DNA for the CDR3 is TGTGCCAGCAATGGGGGGGCGGCGAACTATGGCTACACCTTC. Encoded protein: CASNGGAANYGYTF.

The chain couples TRBV19 to TRBJ2-7, with 10 bases matching TRBD1. V shed 5 bases and J 5 bases; nucleotides not matched to a gene: 9. Germline CDR1 and CDR2: LNHDA and SQIVND (reference sequence). The CDR3 is 15 amino acids. CDR3 nucleotide sequence: TGTGCCAGTAGTCCCTACCGGACAGGGGGGGACGAGCAGTACTTC. Amino acid sequence: CASSPYRTGGDEQYF. Full variable domain (rest looked up from reference TRBV19 and TRBJ2-7): DGGITQSPKYLFRKEGQNVTLSCEQNLNHDAMYWYRQDPGQGLRLIYYSQIVNDFQKGDIAEGYSVSREKKESFPLTVTSAQKNPTAFYLCASSPYRTGGDEQYFGPGTRLTVT.

The CDR3 loop is CASSLSDTQYF. CDR3 nucleotide sequence: TGTGCCAGCAGTCTATCTGATACGCAGTATTTT. The chain links TRBV12-3 or TRBV12-4 to TRBJ2-3; D is undetermined. V shed 5 bases and J shed 6 bases, with 6 bases lying between them. The CDR3 length is 11 residues.

The chain is built from TRBV27 and TRBJ2-7; 10 bases match TRBD2. With V trimmed by 2 bases and J by 12 bases, 10 bases remained unmatched. This CDR3 spans 14 amino acids. From germline, CDR1 is MNHEY and CDR2 SMNVEV (reference sequence). The CDR3 reads CASSLGLFSGGLYF. CDR3 nucleotides: TGTGCCAGCAGTTTAGGCCTTTTTAGCGGGGGGTTGTACTTC.

This sequence joins TRBV6-5 and TRBJ2-1, with TRBD1 identical over 7 bases. Trimming at V came to 2 bases and at J to 0 bases, leaving 4 bases not matched to a gene. The CDR3 runs to 16 residues. The germline V gene has CDR1 MNHEY and CDR2 SVGAGI. The CDR3 region is CASSYRTGRSYNEQFF. DNA of the CDR3: TGTGCCAGCAGTTACCGGACAGGCCGCTCCTACAATGAGCAGTTCTTC.

This rearrangement joins TRBV20-1 to TRBJ2-1, with D maybe TRBD2 (5 bases). Germline CDR1 is DFQATT and CDR2 is SNEGSKA (reference sequence). V lost 8 bases, J lost 4 bases, and 6 bases lay in between. The CDR3 runs to 10 residues. As DNA, the CDR3 is TGCAGTTTAGCGTACAATGAGCAGTTCTTC. Its protein is CSLAYNEQFF.

The chain couples TRBV19 to TRBJ1-1, with D maybe TRBD1 (5 bases). The V and J ends lost 6 bases and 3 bases respectively, with 17 bases between them. CDR1 and CDR2 from the germline V gene are LNHDA and SQIVND (reference sequence). The CDR3 is 15 residues long. The CDR3 region has the DNA TGTGCCAGTAGCCGAGGGACCCGACTAGACACTGAAGCTTTCTTT. Amino acids: CASSRGTRLDTEAFF.

The chain couples TRBV9 to TRBJ2-7; TRBD2 might be the D (6 bases). The CDR3 spans 15 residues. V was clipped by 4 bases and J by 3 bases, with 17 bases between them. CDR1 is SGDLS and CDR2 is YYNGEE in the germline V gene. As DNA, the CDR3 is TGTGCCAGCAGCACCTCGGACTACTTTGGCTACGAGCAGTACTTC. This gives the protein CASSTSDYFGYEQYF.

The chain couples TRBV7-9 to TRBJ2-1, with TRBD2 matching over 11 bases. Trimming removed 1 base from V and 7 bases from J; junction bases left unmatched: 3. In germline, CDR1 is SEHNR, CDR2 FQNEAQ (reference sequence). The CDR3 consists of 15 residues. Here the CDR3 DNA reads TGTGCCAGCAGCTTAGTACTAGCGGGGGTTAATGAGCAGTTCTTC. Translation gives CASSLVLAGVNEQFF.

The rearrangement links TRBV6-6 to TRBJ2-7; D might be TRBD1 (6 bases). V was cut by 2 bases and J by 0 bases, with 14 bases left in between. Germline CDR1 is MNHNY and CDR2 is SVGAGI (reference sequence). CDR3 size: 16 residues. CDR3 DNA: TGTGCCAGCAGTTACAAGTCAGGGGAGAGCTCCTACGAGCAGTACTTC. It is translated as CASSYKSGESSYEQYF.

There are many counts of this clone. The rearrangement uses TRBV30 and TRBJ2-7; 10 bases align to TRBD1. The trim removed 6 bases at V and 3 bases at J, leaving 5 bases unmatched. This CDR3 comprises 13 residues. CDR1 is GTSNPN, CDR2 SVGIG, per germline (reference sequence). CDR3 loop: CACSGTGDYEQYF. CDR3 nucleotides: TGTGCCTGCTCCGGGACAGGGGACTACGAGCAGTACTTC.

Remarks on this clone: At one end, the junction sequence differs from germline, possibly due to a read error. V is TRBV18 and J is TRBJ1-4, with TRBD1 matching over 7 bases. This CDR3 spans 14 amino acids. Germline CDR1 KGHSH, CDR2 LQKENI. The CDR3 here is CASTPGTANEKLFF. The CDR3 bases are TGTGCCAGCACACCCGGGACAGCTAATGAAAAACTGTTTTTT.

The rearrangement joins TRBV4-2 to TRBJ1-5, with no clear D. Trimming took 0 bases from V and 0 from J, leaving 3 bases between them. This CDR3 region has 14 residues. The germline V gene has CDR1 LGHNA and CDR2 YNFKEQ. Here the CDR3 DNA reads TGTGCCAGCAGCCAAGACAGTAGCAATCAGCCCCAGCATTTT. Residues: CASSQDSSNQPQHF.

The V and J genes are TRBV7-8 and TRBJ2-7; 8 positions match TRBD1. Germline V gene lookup returns CDR1 SGHVS and CDR2 FQNEAQ. V lost 5 bases to trimming and J lost 3 bases; unmatched junction nucleotides: 6. CDR3 length: 14 residues. CDR3 sequence: CASSQGQVYYEQYF. CDR3 nucleotide sequence: TGTGCCAGCAGCCAGGGACAGGTTTACTACGAGCAGTACTTC.